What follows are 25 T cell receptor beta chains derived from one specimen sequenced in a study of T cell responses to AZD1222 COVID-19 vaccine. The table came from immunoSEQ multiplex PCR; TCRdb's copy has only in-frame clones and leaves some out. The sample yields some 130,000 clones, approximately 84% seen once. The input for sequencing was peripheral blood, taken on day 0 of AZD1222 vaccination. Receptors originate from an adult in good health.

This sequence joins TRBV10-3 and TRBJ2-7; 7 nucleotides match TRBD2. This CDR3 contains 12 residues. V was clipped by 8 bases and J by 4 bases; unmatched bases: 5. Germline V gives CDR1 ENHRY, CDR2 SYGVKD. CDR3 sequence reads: CAISPGGYEQYF. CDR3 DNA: TGTGCCATCTCCCCGGGGGGTTACGAGCAGTACTTC.

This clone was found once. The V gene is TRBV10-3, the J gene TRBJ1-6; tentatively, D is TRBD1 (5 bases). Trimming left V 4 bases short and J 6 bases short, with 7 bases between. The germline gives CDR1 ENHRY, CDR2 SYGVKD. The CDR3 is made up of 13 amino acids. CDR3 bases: TGTGCCATCAGTGCTGACAGTAATTCACCCCTCCACTTT. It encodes CAISADSNSPLHF.

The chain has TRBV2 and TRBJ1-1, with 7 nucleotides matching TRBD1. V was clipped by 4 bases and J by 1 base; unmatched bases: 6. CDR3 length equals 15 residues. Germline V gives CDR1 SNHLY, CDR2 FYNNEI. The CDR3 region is CASSVYRGSNTEAFF. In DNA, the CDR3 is TGTGCCAGCAGTGTCTACAGGGGATCGAACACTGAAGCTTTCTTT.

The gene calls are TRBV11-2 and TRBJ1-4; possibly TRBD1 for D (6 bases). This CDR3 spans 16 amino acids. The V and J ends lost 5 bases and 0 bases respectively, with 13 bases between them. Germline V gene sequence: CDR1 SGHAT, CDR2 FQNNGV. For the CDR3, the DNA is TGTGCCAGCAGCCGCCAGGGGCCCGCAACTAATGAAAAACTGTTTTTT. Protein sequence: CASSRQGPATNEKLFF.

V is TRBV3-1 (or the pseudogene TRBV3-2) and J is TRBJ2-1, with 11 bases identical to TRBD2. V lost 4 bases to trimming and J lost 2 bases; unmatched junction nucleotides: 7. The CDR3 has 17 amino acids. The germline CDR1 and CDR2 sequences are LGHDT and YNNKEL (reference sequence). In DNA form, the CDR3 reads TGTGCCAGCAGCCCGCAAGGGACTAGCGGTCCCTACAATGAGCAGTTCTTC. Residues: CASSPQGTSGPYNEQFF.

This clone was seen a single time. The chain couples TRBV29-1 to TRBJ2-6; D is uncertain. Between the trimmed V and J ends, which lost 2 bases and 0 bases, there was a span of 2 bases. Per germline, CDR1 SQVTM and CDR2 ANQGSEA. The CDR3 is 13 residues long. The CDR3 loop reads CSVENSGANVLTF. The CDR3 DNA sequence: TGCAGCGTTGAAAACTCTGGGGCCAACGTCCTGACTTTC.

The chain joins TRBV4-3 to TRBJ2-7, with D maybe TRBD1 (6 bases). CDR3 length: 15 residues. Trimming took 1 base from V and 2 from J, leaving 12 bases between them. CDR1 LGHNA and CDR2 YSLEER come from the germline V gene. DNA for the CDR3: TGCGCCAGCAGCCAAGTATGGACAGTCACCTACGAGCAGTACTTC. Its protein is CASSQVWTVTYEQYF.

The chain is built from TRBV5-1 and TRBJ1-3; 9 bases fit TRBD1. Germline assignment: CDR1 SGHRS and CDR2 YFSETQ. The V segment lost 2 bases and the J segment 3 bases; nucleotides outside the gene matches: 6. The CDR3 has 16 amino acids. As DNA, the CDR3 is TGCGCCAGCAGCTTTGGGGGACAGGGTGGTGGAAACACCATATATTTT. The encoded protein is CASSFGGQGGGNTIYF.

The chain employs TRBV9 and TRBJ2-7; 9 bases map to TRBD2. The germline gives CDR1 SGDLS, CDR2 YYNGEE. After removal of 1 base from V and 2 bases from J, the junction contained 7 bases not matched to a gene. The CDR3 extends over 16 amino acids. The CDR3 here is CASSVSSGGLTYEQYF. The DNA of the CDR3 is TGTGCCAGCAGCGTAAGTAGCGGGGGACTTACCTACGAGCAGTACTTC.

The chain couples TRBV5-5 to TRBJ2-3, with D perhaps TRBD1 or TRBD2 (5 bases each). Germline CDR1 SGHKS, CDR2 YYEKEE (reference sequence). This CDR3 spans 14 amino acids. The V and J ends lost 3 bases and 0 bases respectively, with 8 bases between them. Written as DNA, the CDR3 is TGTGCCAGCAGCTGGGGCGGGAGCACAGATACGCAGTATTTT. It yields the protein CASSWGGSTDTQYF.

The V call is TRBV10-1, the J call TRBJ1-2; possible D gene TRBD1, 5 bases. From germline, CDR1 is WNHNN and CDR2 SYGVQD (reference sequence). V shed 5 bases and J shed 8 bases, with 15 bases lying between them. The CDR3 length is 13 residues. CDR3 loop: CASSRDQTGGYTF. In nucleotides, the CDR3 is TGCGCCAGCAGTAGGGATCAAACAGGCGGCTACACCTTC.

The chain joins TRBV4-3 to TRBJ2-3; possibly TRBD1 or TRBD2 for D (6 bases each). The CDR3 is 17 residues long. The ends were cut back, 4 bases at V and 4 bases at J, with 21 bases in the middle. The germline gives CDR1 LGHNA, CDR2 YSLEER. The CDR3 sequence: CASSRTAGGPRPDTQYF. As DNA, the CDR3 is TGCGCCAGCAGCCGCACGGCTGGGGGGCCCCGTCCAGATACGCAGTATTTT.

The CDR3 loop reads CASSRPSGNTQYF. In DNA, the CDR3 is TGTGCCAGTAGTCGGCCGAGCGGGAATACGCAGTATTTT. The J gene is TRBJ2-3, the V gene TRBV19; 7 positions agree with TRBD2. The CDR3 has 13 amino acids. CDR1 is LNHDA, CDR2 SQIVND, per germline (reference sequence). Germline trimming cut 5 bases from V and 7 bases from J; bases unmatched to any gene: 6.

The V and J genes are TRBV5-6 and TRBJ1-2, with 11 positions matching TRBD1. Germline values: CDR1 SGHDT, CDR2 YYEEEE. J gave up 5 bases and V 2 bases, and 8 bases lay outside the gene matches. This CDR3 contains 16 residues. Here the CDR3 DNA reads TGTGCCAGCAGCTTAGGGACAGGGGGATTAAAGTATGGCTACACCTTC. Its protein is CASSLGTGGLKYGYTF. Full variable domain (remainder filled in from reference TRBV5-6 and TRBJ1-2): DAGVTQSPTHLIKTRGQQVTLRCSPKSGHDTVSWYQQALGQGPQFIFQYYEEEERQRGNFPDRFSGHQFPNYSSELNVNALLLGDSALYLCASSLGTGGLKYGYTFGSGTRLTVV.

CDR3 DNA: TGTGCCAGTAGCCTGACAGGGAGTGGAAACACCATATATTTT. This sequence encodes CASSLTGSGNTIYF. J is TRBJ1-3 and V is TRBV19, with 7 bases aligning to TRBD1. Unmatched junction bases numbered 5, after V lost 6 bases and J lost 3 bases. The CDR3 totals 14 residues. Germline assignment: CDR1 LNHDA and CDR2 SQIVND (reference sequence).

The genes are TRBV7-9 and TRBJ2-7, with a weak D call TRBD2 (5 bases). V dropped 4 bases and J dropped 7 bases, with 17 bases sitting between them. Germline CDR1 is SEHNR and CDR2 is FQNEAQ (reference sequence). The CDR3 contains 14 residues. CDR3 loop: CASSSFRGWFEQYF. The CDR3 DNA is TGTGCCAGCAGCTCTTTCCGAGGGTGGTTTGAGCAGTACTTC.

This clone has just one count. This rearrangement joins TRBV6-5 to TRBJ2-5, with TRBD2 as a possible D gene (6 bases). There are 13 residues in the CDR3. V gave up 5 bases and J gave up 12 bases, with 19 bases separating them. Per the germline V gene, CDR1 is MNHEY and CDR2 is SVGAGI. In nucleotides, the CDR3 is TGTGCCAGCAGTCCCTACCCCCCGGAGGGAGAGTACTTC. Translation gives CASSPYPPEGEYF.

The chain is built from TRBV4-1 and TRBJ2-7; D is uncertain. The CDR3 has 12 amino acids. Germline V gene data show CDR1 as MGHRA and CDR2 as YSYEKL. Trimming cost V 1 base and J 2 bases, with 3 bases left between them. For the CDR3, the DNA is TGCGCCAGCAGCCAAGTACCCTACGAGCAGTACTTC. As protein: CASSQVPYEQYF.

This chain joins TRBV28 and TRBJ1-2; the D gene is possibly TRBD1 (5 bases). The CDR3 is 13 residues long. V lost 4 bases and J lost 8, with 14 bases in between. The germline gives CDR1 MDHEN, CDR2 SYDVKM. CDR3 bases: TGTGCCAGCAGTTCCGGGACCCCCAGCGGCTACACCTTC. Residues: CASSSGTPSGYTF.

CDR3 sequence (DNA): TGTGCCAGCAGCCAAGCGCTATACACAGATACGCAGTATTTT. Residues: CASSQALYTDTQYF. This sequence joins TRBV3-1 (or the pseudogene TRBV3-2) and TRBJ2-3; D unresolved. This CDR3 region has 14 residues. Trimming stripped 1 base from V and 2 bases from J, with 7 bases between. Per germline, CDR1 LGHDT and CDR2 YNNKEL (reference sequence).

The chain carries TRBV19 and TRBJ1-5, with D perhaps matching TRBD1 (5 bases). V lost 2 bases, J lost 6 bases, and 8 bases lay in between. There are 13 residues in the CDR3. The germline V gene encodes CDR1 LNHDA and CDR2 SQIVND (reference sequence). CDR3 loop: CASSIRGSQPQHF. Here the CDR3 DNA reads TGTGCCAGTAGTATAAGGGGAAGTCAGCCCCAGCATTTT.

The CDR3 reads CARSREGDTEAFF. Here the CDR3 DNA reads TGTGCCCGCAGTCGGGAGGGGGACACTGAAGCTTTCTTT. The gene calls are TRBV19 and TRBJ1-1; a weak D match, TRBD1 (6 bases). V was shortened by 11 bases and J by 3 bases, with 16 bases between the two germline ends. The germline V gene encodes CDR1 LNHDA and CDR2 SQIVND (reference sequence). The CDR3 consists of 13 residues.

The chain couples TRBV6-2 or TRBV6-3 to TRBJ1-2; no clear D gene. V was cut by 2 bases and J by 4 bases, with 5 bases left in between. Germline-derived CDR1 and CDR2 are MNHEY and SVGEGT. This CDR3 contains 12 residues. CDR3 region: CASSYAAYGYTF. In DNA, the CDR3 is TGTGCCAGCAGTTACGCAGCCTATGGCTACACCTTC.

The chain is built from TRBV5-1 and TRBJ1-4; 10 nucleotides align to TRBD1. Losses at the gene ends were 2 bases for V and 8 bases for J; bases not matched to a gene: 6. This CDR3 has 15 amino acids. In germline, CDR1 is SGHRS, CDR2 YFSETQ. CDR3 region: CASSLGDRGLEKLFF. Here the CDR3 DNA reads TGCGCCAGCAGCTTAGGGGACAGGGGTTTGGAAAAACTGTTTTTT.

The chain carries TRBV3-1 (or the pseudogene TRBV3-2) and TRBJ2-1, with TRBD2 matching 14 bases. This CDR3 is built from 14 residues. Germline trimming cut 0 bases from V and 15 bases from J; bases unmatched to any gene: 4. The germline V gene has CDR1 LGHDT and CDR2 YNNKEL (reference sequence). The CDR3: CASSQETSGGARFF. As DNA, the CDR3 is TGTGCCAGCAGCCAAGAGACTAGCGGGGGGGCCAGGTTCTTC.